The 10 T cell receptor beta chains below were found in one sample sequenced in a study of blood T cell repertoires in COVID-19. Measured with immunoSEQ multiplex PCR; TCRdb has only the in-frame clones, and not every one. The repertoire holds under 100,000 clones, with approximately 92% as singletons. Sequenced: peripheral blood. The receptor source for this set is an older woman with active COVID-19.

The V and J genes are TRBV12-3 or TRBV12-4 and TRBJ2-1, with 9 bases fitting TRBD2. The V gene end was trimmed by 5 bases and the J gene end by 14 bases; junction bases not matched to a gene: 7. The CDR3 covers 12 residues. The CDR3 nucleotides are TGTGCCAGCAGTCTTAGCGGGGGCAGGAAGTTCTTC. Its protein is CASSLSGGRKFF.

V and J are TRBV28 and TRBJ1-2; a weak D match, TRBD1 (5 bases). The CDR3 loop spans 15 amino acids. The V end was cut by 1 base, the J end by 4 bases, with 13 bases between. Looked up from germline, CDR1 is MDHEN and CDR2 is SYDVKM. The CDR3 loop is CASSLSSGRGYGYTF. The CDR3 region has the DNA TGTGCCAGCAGTTTATCGTCAGGGAGGGGCTATGGCTACACCTTC.

The chain joins TRBV11-3 to TRBJ2-7; D gene unclear. Germline CDR1 reads SGHNT; CDR2 reads YENEEA. This CDR3 contains 11 residues. Trimming stripped 3 bases from V and 4 bases from J, with 4 bases between. The CDR3 spells CASSFSYEQYF. CDR3 in DNA: TGTGCCAGCAGCTTTTCTTACGAGCAGTACTTC. Supplemented by reference TRBV11-3 and TRBJ2-7, the full variable domain reads EAGVVQSPRYKIIEKKQPVAFWCNPISGHNTLYWYLQNLGQGPELLIRYENEEAVDDSQLPKDRFSAERLKGVDSTLKIQPAELGDSAVYLCASSFSYEQYFGPGTRLTVT.

This sequence joins TRBV6-6 and TRBJ1-1, with 8 bases aligning to TRBD1. The CDR3 totals 16 residues. The germline V gene has CDR1 MNHNY and CDR2 SVGAGI (reference sequence). With 0 bases clipped from V and 0 bases from J, the junction kept 3 bases outside the gene matches. The CDR3 loop is CASSYSPTGVNTEAFF. The CDR3 DNA reads as TGTGCCAGCAGTTACTCACCGACAGGGGTGAACACTGAAGCTTTCTTT.

V and J are TRBV5-4 and TRBJ1-1; D perhaps matches TRBD1 (6 bases). The V end lost 0 bases, the J end lost 0 bases, and 12 bases lay between the germline ends. The CDR3 consists of 16 residues. Germline assignment: CDR1 SGHNT and CDR2 YYREEE (reference sequence). Written as DNA, the CDR3 is TGTGCCAGCAGCTTGGAAGGGACACACATGAACACTGAAGCTTTCTTT. Protein sequence: CASSLEGTHMNTEAFF.

The chain couples TRBV5-6 to TRBJ1-2; weak D call: TRBD1 (6 bases). The germline V and J ends were trimmed by 4 bases and 2 bases, with 15 bases remaining between them. The CDR3 contains 15 residues. Germline V gene sequence: CDR1 SGHDT, CDR2 YYEEEE. DNA for the CDR3: TGTGCCAGCAGCCCCGATAGGACAGTAAACTATGGCTACACCTTC. It is translated as CASSPDRTVNYGYTF.

The chain's CDR3 is CASSQGTAGNSPLHF. CDR3 nucleotides: TGTGCCAGCAGCCAAGGGACAGCTGGAAATTCACCCCTCCACTTT. This chain joins TRBV3-1 (or the pseudogene TRBV3-2) and TRBJ1-6; weak D call: TRBD1 (6 bases). The CDR3 contains 15 residues. Germline assignment: CDR1 LGHDT and CDR2 YNNKEL (reference sequence). V was shortened by 1 base and J by 7 bases, with 11 bases between the two germline ends.

The count of this clone is one. V is TRBV24-1 and J is TRBJ1-5, with TRBD1 matching 8 bases. This CDR3 comprises 16 residues. Germline lookup yields CDR1 KGHDR and CDR2 SFDVKD. Trimming at V came to 4 bases and at J to 0 bases, leaving 4 bases not matched to a gene. The chain's CDR3 is CATSDLDRDSNQPQHF. The DNA of the CDR3 is TGTGCCACCAGTGACCTGGACAGGGATAGCAATCAGCCCCAGCATTTT.

This sequence joins TRBV6-2 or TRBV6-3 and TRBJ1-1; the D gene is possibly TRBD1 (5 bases). The length of the CDR3 is 13 residues. Germline V gene data show CDR1 as MNHEY and CDR2 as SVGEGT. Trimming left V 6 bases short and J 5 bases short, with 13 bases between. The CDR3 loop is CASSLQGGTEAFF. CDR3 nucleotides: TGTGCCAGCAGCCTCCAGGGAGGAACTGAAGCTTTCTTT.

V and J are TRBV7-2 and TRBJ2-1; D remains unclear. Trimming pared 0 bases from V and 3 bases from J, leaving 3 bases between. CDR1 and CDR2 from the germline V gene are SGHTA and FQGNSA. CDR3 length: 13 amino acids. This CDR3 reads CASSLANYNEQFF. CDR3 bases: TGTGCCAGCAGCTTAGCCAACTACAATGAGCAGTTCTTC.